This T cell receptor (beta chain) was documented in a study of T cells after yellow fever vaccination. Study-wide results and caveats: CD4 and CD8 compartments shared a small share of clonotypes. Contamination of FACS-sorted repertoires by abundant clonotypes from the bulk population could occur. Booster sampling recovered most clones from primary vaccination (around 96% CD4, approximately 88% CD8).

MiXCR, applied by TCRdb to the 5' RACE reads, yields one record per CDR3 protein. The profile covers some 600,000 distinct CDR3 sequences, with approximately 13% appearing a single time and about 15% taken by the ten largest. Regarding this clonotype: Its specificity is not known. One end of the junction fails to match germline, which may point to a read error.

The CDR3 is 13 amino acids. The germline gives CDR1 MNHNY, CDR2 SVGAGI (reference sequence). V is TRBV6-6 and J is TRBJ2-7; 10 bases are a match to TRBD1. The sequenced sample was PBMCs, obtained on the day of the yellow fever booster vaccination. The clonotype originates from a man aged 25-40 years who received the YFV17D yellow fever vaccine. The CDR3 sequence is CSSSRQGAREKYF. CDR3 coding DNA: TGTTCCAGCAGTCGACAGGGGGCCAGGGAAAAGTACTTC.